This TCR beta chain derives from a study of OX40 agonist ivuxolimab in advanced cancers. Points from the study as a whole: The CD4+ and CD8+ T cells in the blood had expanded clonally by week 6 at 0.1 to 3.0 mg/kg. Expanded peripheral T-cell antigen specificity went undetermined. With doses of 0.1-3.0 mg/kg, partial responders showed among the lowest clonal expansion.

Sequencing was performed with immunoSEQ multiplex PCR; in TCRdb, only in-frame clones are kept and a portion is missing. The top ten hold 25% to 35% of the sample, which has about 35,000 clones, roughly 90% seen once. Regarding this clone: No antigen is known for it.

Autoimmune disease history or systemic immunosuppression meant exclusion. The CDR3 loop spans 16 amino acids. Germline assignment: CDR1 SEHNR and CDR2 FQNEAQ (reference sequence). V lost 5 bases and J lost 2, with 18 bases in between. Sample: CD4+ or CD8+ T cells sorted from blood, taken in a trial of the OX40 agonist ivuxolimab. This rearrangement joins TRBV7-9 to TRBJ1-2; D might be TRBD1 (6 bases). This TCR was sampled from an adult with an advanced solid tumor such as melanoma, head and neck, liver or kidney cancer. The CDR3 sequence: CASSPSPRDMNYGYTF. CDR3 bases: TGTGCCAGCAGCCCCTCCCCGAGGGACATGAACTATGGCTACACCTTC.